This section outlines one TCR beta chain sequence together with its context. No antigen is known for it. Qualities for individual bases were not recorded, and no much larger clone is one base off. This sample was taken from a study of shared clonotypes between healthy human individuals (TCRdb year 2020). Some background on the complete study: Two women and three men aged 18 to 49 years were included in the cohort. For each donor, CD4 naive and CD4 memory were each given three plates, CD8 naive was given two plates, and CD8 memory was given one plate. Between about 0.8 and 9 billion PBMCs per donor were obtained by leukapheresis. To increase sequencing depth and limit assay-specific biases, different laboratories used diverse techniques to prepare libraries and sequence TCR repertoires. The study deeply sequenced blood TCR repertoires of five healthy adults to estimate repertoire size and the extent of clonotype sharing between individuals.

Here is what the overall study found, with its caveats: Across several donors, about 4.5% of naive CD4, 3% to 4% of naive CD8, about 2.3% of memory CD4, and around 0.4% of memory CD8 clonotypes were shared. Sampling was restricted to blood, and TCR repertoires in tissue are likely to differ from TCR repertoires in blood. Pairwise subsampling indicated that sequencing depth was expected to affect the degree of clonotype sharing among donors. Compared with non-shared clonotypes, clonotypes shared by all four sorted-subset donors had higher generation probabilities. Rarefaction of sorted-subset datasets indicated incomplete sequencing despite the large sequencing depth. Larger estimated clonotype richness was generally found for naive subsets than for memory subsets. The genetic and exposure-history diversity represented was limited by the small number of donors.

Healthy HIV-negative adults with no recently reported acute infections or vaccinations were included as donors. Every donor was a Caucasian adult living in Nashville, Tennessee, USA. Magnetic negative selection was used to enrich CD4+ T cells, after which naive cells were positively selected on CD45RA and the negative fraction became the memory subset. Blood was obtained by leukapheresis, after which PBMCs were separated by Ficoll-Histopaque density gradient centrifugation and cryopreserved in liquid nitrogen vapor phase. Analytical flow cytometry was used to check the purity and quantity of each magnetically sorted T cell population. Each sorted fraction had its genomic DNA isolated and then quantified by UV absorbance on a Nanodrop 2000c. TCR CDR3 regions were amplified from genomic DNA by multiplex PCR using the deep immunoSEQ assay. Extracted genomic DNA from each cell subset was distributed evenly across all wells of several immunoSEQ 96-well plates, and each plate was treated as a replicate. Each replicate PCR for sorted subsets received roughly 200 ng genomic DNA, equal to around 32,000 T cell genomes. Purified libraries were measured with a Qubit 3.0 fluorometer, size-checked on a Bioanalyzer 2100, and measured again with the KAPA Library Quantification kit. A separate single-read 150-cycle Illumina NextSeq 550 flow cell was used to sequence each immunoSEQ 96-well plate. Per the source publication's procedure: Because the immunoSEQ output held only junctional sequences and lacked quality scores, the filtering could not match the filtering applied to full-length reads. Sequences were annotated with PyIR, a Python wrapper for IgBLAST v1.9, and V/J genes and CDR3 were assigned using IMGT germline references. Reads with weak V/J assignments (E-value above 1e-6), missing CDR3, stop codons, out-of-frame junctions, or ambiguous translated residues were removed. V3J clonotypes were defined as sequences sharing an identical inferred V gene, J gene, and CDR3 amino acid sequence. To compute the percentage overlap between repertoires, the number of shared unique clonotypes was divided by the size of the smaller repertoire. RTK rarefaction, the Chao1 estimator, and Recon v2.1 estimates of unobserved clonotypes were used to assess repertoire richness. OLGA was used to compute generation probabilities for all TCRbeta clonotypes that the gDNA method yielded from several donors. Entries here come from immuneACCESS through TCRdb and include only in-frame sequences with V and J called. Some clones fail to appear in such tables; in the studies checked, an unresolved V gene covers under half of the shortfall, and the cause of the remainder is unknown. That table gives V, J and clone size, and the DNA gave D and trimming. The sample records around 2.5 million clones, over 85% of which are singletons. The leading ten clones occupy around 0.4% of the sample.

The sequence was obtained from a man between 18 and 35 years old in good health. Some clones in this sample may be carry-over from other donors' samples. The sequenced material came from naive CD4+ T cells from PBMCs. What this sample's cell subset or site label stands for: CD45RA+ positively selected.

The DNA sequence is as follows: TGTGCCAGCAGTTTTAGCTCTGGGGCCAACGTCCTGACTTTC. The translation is CASSFSSGANVLTF. The chain joins TRBV2 to TRBJ2-6, with the D gene too uncertain to name. Counted from cysteine to phenylalanine, this CDR3 has 14 amino acids. This entry keeps only the CDR3 DNA: 42 bases, framed from base 1. According to the germline V gene, CDR1 reads SNHLY and CDR2 reads FYNNEI. V lost 5 bases and J lost 0 bases; the stretch between them is 5 bases long.